The 14 T cell receptor beta chains presented below share a single source sample, sequenced in a study of blood T cell repertoires in COVID-19. The method was immunoSEQ multiplex PCR; TCRdb's version includes in-frame clones alone and lacks a portion of them. The sample lists about 250,000 clones; roughly 86% were seen once. The specimen sequenced was peripheral blood. The receptors come from a woman between 55 and 75 years old who had recovered from COVID-19.

The rearrangement joins TRBV12-3 or TRBV12-4 to TRBJ2-5, with 10 bases aligning to TRBD1. V shed 7 bases, J shed 5 bases, and the junction held 4 bases outside the gene matches. CDR3 length: 13 amino acids. This CDR3 is CASIPTGGETQYF. For the CDR3, the DNA is TGTGCCAGCATTCCGACAGGGGGCGAGACCCAGTACTTC.

The V gene is TRBV15, the J gene TRBJ1-2, with TRBD1 matching over 8 bases. The CDR3 extends over 24 amino acids. Germline values: CDR1 LNHNV, CDR2 YYDKDF (reference sequence). The junction had 36 bases not matched to a gene; V was cut back by 5 bases and J by 4 bases. The CDR3 DNA is TGTGCCACCAGCGGCAAAACAGGGGGTAGTCCGAAGTCTCCCCTAGGCTACACTTTCTATGGCTACACCTTC. Translation: CATSGKTGGSPKSPLGYTFYGYTF.

The rearrangement uses TRBV7-2 and TRBJ2-3; possible D gene TRBD2, 6 bases. V was clipped by 1 base and J by 9 bases, with 20 bases between them. Germline V gene sequence: CDR1 SGHTA, CDR2 FQGNSA. This CDR3 has 16 amino acids. The DNA for the CDR3 is TGTGCCAGCAGCTTAGGCCAGGGACTTCGAACCGGGACGCAGTATTTT. Its protein product is CASSLGQGLRTGTQYF.

This clone occurred once. This rearrangement joins TRBV5-1 to TRBJ1-2; D gene ambiguous. The CDR3 has 14 amino acids. From germline, CDR1 is SGHRS and CDR2 YFSETQ. V was trimmed by 3 bases and J by 2 bases, leaving 11 bases between them. The DNA of the CDR3 is TGCGCCAGCAGCTCCCCCGGGAACAACTATGGCTACACCTTC. This encodes CASSSPGNNYGYTF.

The genes are TRBV5-5 and TRBJ1-4; tentatively, D is TRBD1 (6 bases). From germline, CDR1 is SGHKS and CDR2 YYEKEE (reference sequence). V gave up 1 base and J gave up 7 bases, with 11 bases separating them. The CDR3 contains 14 residues. In nucleotides, the CDR3 is TGTGCCAGCAGCTTGCAGGGGCAAAGTGAAAAACTGTTTTTT. It encodes CASSLQGQSEKLFF.

The chain couples TRBV5-1 to TRBJ1-1; 8 nucleotides agree with TRBD1. This CDR3 comprises 14 residues. V gave up 3 bases and J gave up 3 bases; unmatched junction bases: 4. Per the germline V gene, CDR1 is SGHRS and CDR2 is YFSETQ. For the CDR3, the DNA is TGCGCCAGCAGCTGGACAGGGACCGACACTGAAGCTTTCTTT. It yields the protein CASSWTGTDTEAFF.

This chain links TRBV4-3 with TRBJ2-4; D might be TRBD2 (6 bases). The length of the CDR3 is 18 residues. In germline, CDR1 is LGHNA, CDR2 YSLEER. The V and J ends lost 2 bases and 1 base respectively, with 18 bases between them. The CDR3 coding sequence is TGCGCCAGCAGCCAACTCCCCGCGGGACGGGAGGCCAAAAACATTCAGTACTTC. It yields the protein CASSQLPAGREAKNIQYF.

V and J are TRBV14 and TRBJ2-5; 8 bases line up with TRBD2. Trimming took 3 bases from V and 5 from J; bases not matched to a gene: 8. This CDR3 has 15 residues. Germline V gives CDR1 SGHDN, CDR2 FVKESK. This CDR3 is CASSQFRGGLETQYF. The CDR3 DNA reads TGTGCCAGCAGCCAGTTCCGGGGGGGCTTGGAGACCCAGTACTTC.

This clone has a handful of counts. The gene calls are TRBV7-3 and TRBJ2-7; D might be TRBD2 (6 bases). Trimming shortened V by 2 bases and J by 2 bases, and 13 bases separated the two germline ends. CDR3 length equals 15 residues. Germline V CDR1 and CDR2: SGHTA, FQGTGA. The CDR3 sequence is CASSLGPGGTYEQYF. CDR3 bases: TGTGCCAGCAGCTTAGGGCCGGGCGGGACCTACGAGCAGTACTTC.

The chain is built from TRBV9 and TRBJ2-3, with D unresolved. Germline CDR1 is SGDLS and CDR2 is YYNGEE. The CDR3 extends over 14 amino acids. V was clipped by 2 bases and J by 6 bases, with 13 bases between them. This CDR3 reads CASSVTSHQDTQYF. CDR3 nucleotide sequence: TGTGCCAGCAGCGTCACCTCCCACCAGGATACGCAGTATTTT.

This clone was seen only a few times. At one end the junction does not follow the germline gene, possibly because of a read error. The rearrangement links TRBV19 to TRBJ2-2; TRBD1 is a possible D gene (5 bases). Germline CDR1 reads LNHDA; CDR2 reads SQIVND (reference sequence). The CDR3 is made up of 15 amino acids. The CDR3 DNA reads as TGTGCCAGTAGTCCGAATCCAGGGAACCCCGGGGAGCTGTTTTTT. This translates into CASSPNPGNPGELFF. Variable domain in full (rest from reference TRBV19 and TRBJ2-2): DGGITQSPKYLFRKEGQNVTLSCEQNLNHDAMYWYRQDPGQGLRLIYYSQIVNDFQKGDIAEGYSVSREKKESFPLTVTSAQKNPTAFYLCASSPNPGNPGELFFGEGSRLTVL.

The chain carries TRBV6-5 and TRBJ2-2; unclear D gene. The CDR3 totals 14 residues. The V gene's germline CDR1 is MNHEY and CDR2 SVGAGI. The V end lost 7 bases, the J end lost 7 bases, and 16 bases lay between the germline ends. The DNA of the CDR3 is TGTGCCAGCACCCCTGGATGGTCAGGCGGGGAGCTGTTTTTT. Encoded protein: CASTPGWSGGELFF.

J is TRBJ2-5 and V is TRBV13; tentatively, D is TRBD1 (6 bases). Germline V gene lookup returns CDR1 PRHDT and CDR2 FYEKMQ (reference sequence). CDR3 length: 15 residues. V shed 6 bases and J shed 1 base, with 15 bases lying between them. The CDR3 DNA follows: TGTGCCAGCAGTTTCAGGGACATGGGCCAAGAGACCCAGTACTTC. Amino acids: CASSFRDMGQETQYF. The full variable domain, in which reference TRBV13 and TRBJ2-5 provide the parts outside the CDR3, is AAGVIQSPRHLIKEKRETATLKCYPIPRHDTVYWYQQGPGQDPQFLISFYEKMQSDKGSIPDRFSAQQFSDYHSELNMSSLELGDSALYFCASSFRDMGQETQYFGPGTRLLVL.

The V and J genes are TRBV5-1 and TRBJ1-1; TRBD1 agrees at 7 bases. Trimming removed 0 bases from V and 2 bases from J; junction bases left unmatched: 7. CDR1 SGHRS and CDR2 YFSETQ come from the germline V gene. The CDR3 has 16 amino acids. The CDR3 spells CASSLGSGGANTEAFF. DNA for the CDR3: TGCGCCAGCAGCTTGGGTTCAGGGGGAGCTAACACTGAAGCTTTCTTT.